This T cell receptor beta chain stems from a study of liver allograft versus peripheral blood T cells. On the study more broadly: In transplanted livers, T cell receptor repertoires were compared with those found in the recipients' peripheral blood. Study results and caveats: T cell receptor repertoires inside liver allografts reportedly differed from those in peripheral blood.

TCRdb fed the reads into MiXCR, producing one record per CDR3 protein. Here the sample spans about 11,000 distinct CDR3 sequences, around 23% being singletons. For this clonotype: Its antigen is undetermined.

Germline V lookup: CDR1 MNHNY, CDR2 SVGAGI (reference sequence). V gave up 5 bases and J gave up 6 bases; unmatched junction bases: 7. The CDR3 loop spans 14 amino acids. V and J are TRBV6-6 and TRBJ2-3; 8 bases map to TRBD2. The TCR sequence derives from a human patient who had a liver transplant. Some T cells may originate from the graft donor. This CDR3 reads CASSPGTSEDTQYF. The DNA for the CDR3 is TGTGCCAGCAGTCCAGGGACTAGTGAGGATACGCAGTATTTT.